Below, 21 T cell receptor beta chains from the same sample are listed, as sequenced in a study of CD8 T cells in Susac syndrome. Roughly 0.45 to 1 ug RNA was reverse transcribed with random hexamers. Each CDR3 protein is one row after TCRdb ran MiXCR on the immunoSEQ multiplex PCR reads. The sample records about 66,000 distinct CDR3 sequences, 90% to 95% being singletons. The sample consisted of CD8+ T cells from PBMCs. These receptors were collected from a human donor with multiple sclerosis.

The chain recombines TRBV12-3 or TRBV12-4 with TRBJ1-1; D ambiguous. The length of the CDR3 is 13 residues. Trimming shortened V by 2 bases and J by 7 bases, and 11 bases separated the two germline ends. The CDR3 sequence: CASSLPGEYEAFF. CDR3 nucleotides: TGTGCCAGCAGTTTACCGGGCGAGTATGAAGCTTTCTTT.

This chain joins TRBV28 and TRBJ1-2; 7 bases fit TRBD1. CDR1 is MDHEN, CDR2 SYDVKM, per germline. The ends lost 3 bases at V and 2 bases at J; junction bases unmatched: 0. The CDR3 runs 13 residues. CDR3 amino acids: CASSLTGNYGYTF. CDR3 DNA sequence: TGTGCCAGCAGTTTGACAGGGAACTATGGCTACACCTTC.

The genes are TRBV24-1 and TRBJ2-1; 9 positions agree with TRBD1. Germline V gene lookup returns CDR1 KGHDR and CDR2 SFDVKD. J gave up 8 bases and V 4 bases, and 8 bases lay outside the gene matches. The CDR3 contains 15 residues. CDR3 DNA: TGTGCCACCAGTGACCCGGGACAGGGAACCGATGAGCAGTTCTTC. As protein: CATSDPGQGTDEQFF.

This rearrangement joins TRBV2 to TRBJ2-6, with 9 bases that match TRBD1. J lost 0 bases, V lost 9 bases, and 6 bases had no gene match. CDR1 is SNHLY and CDR2 is FYNNEI in the germline V gene. The CDR3 consists of 16 residues. The CDR3 region has the DNA TGTGCCAGTACAGGGGGCGCGAGCTCTGGGGCCAACGTCCTGACTTTC. Translation: CASTGGASSGANVLTF.

V is TRBV29-1 and J is TRBJ1-1; maybe TRBD1 (6 bases). Trimming left V 7 bases short and J 8 bases short, with 17 bases between. From germline, CDR1 is SQVTM and CDR2 ANQGSEA. This CDR3 region has 12 residues. In DNA form, the CDR3 reads TGCAGCGCTATCAGGGGCGGTTCGGAAGCTTTCTTT. It specifies CSAIRGGSEAFF. The full variable domain, completed using reference TRBV29-1 and TRBJ1-1, is SAVISQKPSRDICQRGTSLTIQCQVDSQVTMMFWYRQQPGQSLTLIATANQGSEATYESGFVIDKFPISRPNLTFSTLTVSNMSPEDSSIYLCSAIRGGSEAFFGQGTRLTVV.

The chain links TRBV2 to TRBJ2-7, with D perhaps TRBD1 (6 bases). This CDR3 comprises 13 residues. Germline assignment: CDR1 SNHLY and CDR2 FYNNEI. V dropped 6 bases and J dropped 3 bases, with 12 bases sitting between them. Written as DNA, the CDR3 is TGTGCCAGCAGCGCCGGGACAATCTACGAGCAGTACTTC. Translating it yields CASSAGTIYEQYF.

The chain joins TRBV12-3 or TRBV12-4 to TRBJ2-1; no clear D gene. The CDR3 contains 12 residues. V was trimmed by 8 bases and J by 9 bases, leaving 14 bases between them. This chain's CDR3 is CASLGSNGEQFF. CDR3 bases: TGTGCCAGCCTGGGCTCGAACGGTGAGCAGTTCTTC.

This clonotype was seen just once. The chain is built from TRBV7-8 and TRBJ2-7; 8 bases agree with TRBD1. Germline assignment: CDR1 SGHVS and CDR2 FQNEAQ. V was pared by 5 bases and J by 6 bases, with 12 bases of the junction left unmatched. The CDR3 is 15 residues long. CDR3 sequence reads: CASSPQTGAPLEQYF. DNA for the CDR3: TGTGCCAGCAGCCCGCAGACAGGGGCGCCTCTCGAGCAGTACTTC.

The chain joins TRBV28 to TRBJ2-1; 7 bases agree with TRBD2. The CDR3 covers 15 residues. Germline-derived CDR1 and CDR2 are MDHEN and SYDVKM. V lost 6 bases and J lost 4; bases outside the gene matches: 9. CDR3 region: CASRLRLAGYNEQFF. CDR3 nucleotide sequence: TGTGCCAGCAGGTTACGACTAGCAGGTTACAATGAGCAGTTCTTC.

The rearrangement uses TRBV7-9 and TRBJ1-2; D uncertain. Germline CDR1 SEHNR, CDR2 FQNEAQ (reference sequence). This CDR3 region has 12 residues. Trimming took off 7 bases at V and 8 bases at J, with 14 bases between the two ends. CDR3 DNA sequence: TGTGCCAGCACCGGGGAGGAGGGAGGCTACACCTTC. Its protein product is CASTGEEGGYTF.

This chain joins TRBV29-1 and TRBJ2-5, with D unclear. The CDR3 sequence is 12 residues long. V was trimmed by 5 bases and J by 4 bases, leaving 11 bases between them. CDR1 and CDR2 from the germline V gene are SQVTM and ANQGSEA. The DNA for the CDR3 is TGCAGCGTTAATTGGGTTGGAGAGACCCAGTACTTC. Protein sequence: CSVNWVGETQYF. Using reference TRBV29-1 and TRBJ2-5 for the parts outside the CDR3, the full variable domain is SAVISQKPSRDICQRGTSLTIQCQVDSQVTMMFWYRQQPGQSLTLIATANQGSEATYESGFVIDKFPISRPNLTFSTLTVSNMSPEDSSIYLCSVNWVGETQYFGPGTRLLVL.

The chain joins TRBV29-1 to TRBJ2-1; the D gene is possibly TRBD1 (6 bases). Between the trimmed V and J ends, which lost 6 bases and 0 bases, there was a span of 9 bases. This CDR3 is 13 amino acids long. Looked up from germline, CDR1 is SQVTM and CDR2 is ANQGSEA. The CDR3 sequence is CSVRRGSYNEQFF. The DNA of the CDR3 is TGCAGCGTCCGCAGGGGCTCCTACAATGAGCAGTTCTTC.

V and J are TRBV25-1 and TRBJ2-1; D is unresolved. Trimming stripped 2 bases from V and 9 bases from J, with 8 bases between. This CDR3 is built from 12 residues. CDR1 and CDR2 from the germline V gene are MGHDK and SYGVNS. CDR3: CASSENYPEQFF. The CDR3 nucleotides read TGTGCCAGCAGTGAAAACTACCCTGAGCAGTTCTTC. Full variable domain (rest looked up from reference TRBV25-1 and TRBJ2-1): EADIYQTPRYLVIGTGKKITLECSQTMGHDKMYWYQQDPGMELHLIHYSYGVNSTEKGDLSSESTVSRIRTEHFPLTLESARPSHTSQYLCASSENYPEQFFGPGTRLTVL.

The V gene is TRBV5-1, the J gene TRBJ1-1; 8 nucleotides align to TRBD1. The V gene's germline CDR1 is SGHRS and CDR2 YFSETQ. The CDR3 length is 15 residues. With V trimmed by 4 bases and J by 5 bases, 10 bases remained unmatched. The CDR3 nucleotides are TGCGCCAGCAGCACCTTGACAGGGGAAGGGACTGAAGCTTTCTTT. It is translated as CASSTLTGEGTEAFF.

This chain connects TRBV19 to TRBJ1-1; 9 nucleotides agree with TRBD1. Germline trimming cut 5 bases from V and 4 bases from J; bases unmatched to any gene: 5. This CDR3 is 14 amino acids long. Germline V gene data show CDR1 as LNHDA and CDR2 as SQIVND (reference sequence). CDR3 protein: CASSLGTGFTEAFF. The CDR3 DNA sequence: TGTGCCAGTAGTCTTGGGACAGGGTTCACTGAAGCTTTCTTT.

This chain joins TRBV9 and TRBJ1-1, with no clear D. The CDR3 has 13 amino acids. Germline V gene data show CDR1 as SGDLS and CDR2 as YYNGEE. The germline V and J ends were trimmed by 5 bases and 1 base, with 9 bases remaining between them. CDR3 residues: CASSESRNTEAFF. Written as DNA, the CDR3 is TGTGCCAGCAGTGAGAGCCGGAACACTGAAGCTTTCTTT.

This chain uses TRBV28 with TRBJ2-7, with 8 bases lining up with TRBD1. The CDR3 totals 14 residues. The germline CDR1 and CDR2 sequences are MDHEN and SYDVKM. V lost 4 bases, J lost 5 bases, and 7 bases stayed unmatched. The CDR3 DNA reads TGTGCCAGCAGTTGGACAGGGAGCGATGACGAGCAGTACTTC. Its translation: CASSWTGSDDEQYF.

The rearrangement links TRBV2 to TRBJ2-7; D gene uncertain. V shed 8 bases and J shed 6 bases, with 14 bases lying between them. Germline V lookup: CDR1 SNHLY, CDR2 FYNNEI. This CDR3 has 12 amino acids. The CDR3: CASSAWAGEQYF. CDR3 bases: TGTGCCAGCTCGGCGTGGGCCGGCGAGCAGTACTTC.

The rearrangement uses TRBV30 and TRBJ1-2; perhaps TRBD1 as D (6 bases). The V end was cut by 4 bases, the J end by 5 bases, with 20 bases between. Per the germline V gene, CDR1 is GTSNPN and CDR2 is SVGIG (reference sequence). This CDR3 spans 15 amino acids. The chain's CDR3 is CAWNGMGGALYGYTF. CDR3 sequence (DNA): TGTGCCTGGAACGGGATGGGGGGCGCCTTGTATGGCTACACCTTC.

The V gene is TRBV20-1, the J gene TRBJ2-5; 11 positions match TRBD2. V was pared by 0 bases and J by 5 bases, with 8 bases of the junction left unmatched. CDR3 length equals 16 residues. Germline V gene lookup returns CDR1 DFQATT and CDR2 SNEGSKA (reference sequence). CDR3 sequence reads: CSARDRRLAGRETQYF. CDR3 coding DNA: TGCAGTGCTAGAGATCGGCGACTAGCGGGAAGGGAGACCCAGTACTTC.

This chain joins TRBV9 and TRBJ1-2; no definite D call. Trimming took off 4 bases at V and 2 bases at J, with 0 bases between the two ends. This CDR3 is 10 amino acids long. Germline V CDR1 and CDR2: SGDLS, YYNGEE. CDR3 sequence reads: CASSNYGYTF. CDR3 coding DNA: TGTGCCAGCAGCAACTATGGCTACACCTTC. Filled out from reference TRBV9 and TRBJ1-2, the complete variable domain reads DSGVTQTPKHLITATGQRVTLRCSPRSGDLSVYWYQQSLDQGLQFLIQYYNGEERAKGNILERFSAQQFPDLHSELNLSSLELGDSALYFCASSNYGYTFGSGTRLTVV.